This TCR beta chain was recovered during a study of blood T cell repertoires in COVID-19. Study as a whole: In each case, the material was cDNA or gDNA derived from T cells, B-cell-depleted T cells, or PBMCs.

Germline assignment: CDR1 SGHRS and CDR2 YFSETQ. The CDR3 has 15 residues. V lost 0 bases, J lost 1 base, and 10 bases lay in between. Method: immunoSEQ multiplex PCR; TCRdb's copy keeps in-frame clones and lacks some. The sample consists of fewer than 350,000 clones, around 86% of them appearing once. The gene calls are TRBV5-1 and TRBJ1-1; tentative D call: TRBD1 (5 bases). The TCR was taken from a woman aged 40 to 49 who had recovered from COVID-19. The source material was PBMCs or T cells enriched from blood (not recorded which). The CDR3 DNA follows: TGCGCCAGCAGCTTGGGAGGCAGGGCGAACACTGAAGCTTTCTTT. Protein sequence: CASSLGGRANTEAFF. The variable domain in full, with the rest retrieved from reference TRBV5-1 and TRBJ1-1, is KAGVTQTPRYLIKTRGQQVTLSCSPISGHRSVSWYQQTPGQGLQFLFEYFSETQRNKGNFPGRFSGRQFSNSRSEMNVSTLELGDSALYLCASSLGGRANTEAFFGQGTRLTVV.